This TCR beta chain is from a study of T cell repertoires in cytomegalovirus infection. For the study at large: The authors relied on CMV epitopes, both recently identified HLA-C-restricted and well-studied HLA-B-restricted. Matching HLA type, along with CMV infection, was indicated by public TCR beta signatures.

This clonotype has just a few counts. Its antigen remains unidentified. Study findings and constraints: HLA-C-restricted CMV-specific TCR beta clonotypes prevailed in the ex vivo response.

The CDR3 consists of 14 residues. The germline CDR1 and CDR2 sequences are SEHNR and FQNEAQ (reference sequence). V lost 2 bases and J 5 bases, leaving 9 bases between the germline ends. TCRdb used MiXCR to reprocess the reads, holding one entry per CDR3 protein. The sample contains roughly 800,000 distinct CDR3 sequences, under 35% of which appear only once. The sequencing here drew on cultured CD8+ T cells from PBMCs, taken from culture after CMV antigen stimulation. The receptor comes from a human donor in good health (CMV status not recorded). Some clones in this sample may be carry-over from other donors' samples. The chain employs TRBV7-9 and TRBJ1-4; D gene unclear. CDR3 residues: CASSLSGSNEKLFF. The DNA for the CDR3 is TGTGCCAGCAGCTTAAGCGGGAGCAATGAAAAACTGTTTTTT. Filled out from reference TRBV7-9 and TRBJ1-4, the complete variable domain reads DTGVSQNPRHKITKRGQNVTFRCDPISEHNRLYWYRQTLGQGPEFLTYFQNEAQLEKSRLLSDRFSAERPKGSFSTLEIQRTEQGDSAMYLCASSLSGSNEKLFFGSGTQLSVL.